This T cell receptor (beta chain) was profiled in a study of shared clonotypes between healthy human individuals. Germline-derived CDR1 and CDR2 are LNHNV and YYDKDF (reference sequence). The CDR3 runs to 16 residues. V lost 0 bases and J lost 3; bases outside the gene matches: 7. Splitting of each subset's genomic DNA was done evenly across several immunoSEQ plates. Here immunoSEQ multiplex PCR was the method, and the copy in TCRdb shows in-frame clones only, minus some. The data show under 1,900,000 clones, 98% seen once. The origin of this receptor is a man aged 25 to 45 in good health. Sample: naive CD4+ T cells sorted from blood. Subset reported: CD45RA+ positively selected. This sequence joins TRBV15 and TRBJ1-2; 7 nucleotides match TRBD1. The CDR3 reads CATSRDRLQGHYGYTF. CDR3 in DNA: TGTGCCACCAGCAGAGATCGTCTACAGGGGCACTATGGCTACACCTTC.